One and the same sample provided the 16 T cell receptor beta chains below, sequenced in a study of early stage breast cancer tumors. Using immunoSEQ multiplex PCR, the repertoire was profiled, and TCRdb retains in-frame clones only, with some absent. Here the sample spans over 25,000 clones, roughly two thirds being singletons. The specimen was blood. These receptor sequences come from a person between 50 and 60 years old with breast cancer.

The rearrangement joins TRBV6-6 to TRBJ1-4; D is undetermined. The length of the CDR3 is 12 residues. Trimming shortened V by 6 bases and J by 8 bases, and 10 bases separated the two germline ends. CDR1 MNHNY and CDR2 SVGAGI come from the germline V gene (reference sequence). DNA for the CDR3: TGTGCCAGCAGCTATTCTGAAGAAAAACTGTTTTTT. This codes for CASSYSEEKLFF.

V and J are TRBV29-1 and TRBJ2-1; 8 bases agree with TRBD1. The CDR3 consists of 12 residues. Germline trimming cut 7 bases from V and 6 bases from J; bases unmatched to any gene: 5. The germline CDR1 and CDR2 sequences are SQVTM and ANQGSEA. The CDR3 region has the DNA TGCAGCGCTGTCGGGACAGGCAATGAGCAGTTCTTC. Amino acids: CSAVGTGNEQFF.

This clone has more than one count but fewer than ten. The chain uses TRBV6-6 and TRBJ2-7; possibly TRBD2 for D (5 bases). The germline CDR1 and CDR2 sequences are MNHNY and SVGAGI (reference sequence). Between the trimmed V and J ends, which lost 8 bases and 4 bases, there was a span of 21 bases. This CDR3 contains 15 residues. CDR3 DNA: TGTGCCAGCGGCCGGCTGGGGAGCCCCAGGTACGAGCAGTACTTC. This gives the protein CASGRLGSPRYEQYF.

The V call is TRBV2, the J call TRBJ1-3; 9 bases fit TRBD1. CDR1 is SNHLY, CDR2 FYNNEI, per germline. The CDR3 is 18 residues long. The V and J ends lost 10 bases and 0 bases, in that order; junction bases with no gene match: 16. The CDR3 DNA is TGTGCCACCTCTTTACAGGGGGCCGATTTACTCTCTGGAAACACCATATATTTT. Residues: CATSLQGADLLSGNTIYF.

CDR3 sequence: CASSPLQASEAFF. The CDR3 DNA reads TGTGCCAGCTCACCACTTCAAGCAAGTGAAGCTTTCTTT. The chain joins TRBV18 to TRBJ1-1, with no clear D. The CDR3 sequence is 13 residues long. V was trimmed by 1 base and J by 7 bases, leaving 10 bases between them. The V gene's germline CDR1 is KGHSH and CDR2 LQKENI.

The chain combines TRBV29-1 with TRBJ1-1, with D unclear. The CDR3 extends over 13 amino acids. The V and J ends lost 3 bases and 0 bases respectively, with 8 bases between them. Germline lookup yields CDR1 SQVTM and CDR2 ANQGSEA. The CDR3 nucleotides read TGCAGCGTTGAGAGCCAGCTGAACACTGAAGCTTTCTTT. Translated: CSVESQLNTEAFF.

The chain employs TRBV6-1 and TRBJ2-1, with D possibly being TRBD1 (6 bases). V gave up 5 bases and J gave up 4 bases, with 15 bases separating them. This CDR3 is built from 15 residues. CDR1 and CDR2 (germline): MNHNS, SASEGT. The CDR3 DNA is TGTGCCAGCAGTACTAGTTCGACAGGATACAATGAGCAGTTCTTC. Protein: CASSTSSTGYNEQFF.

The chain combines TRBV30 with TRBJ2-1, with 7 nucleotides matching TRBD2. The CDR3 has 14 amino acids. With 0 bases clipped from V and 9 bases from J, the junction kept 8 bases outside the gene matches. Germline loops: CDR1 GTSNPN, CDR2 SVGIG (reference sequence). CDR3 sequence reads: CAWSVKGGSGEQFF. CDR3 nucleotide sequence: TGTGCCTGGAGTGTGAAGGGCGGGAGCGGTGAGCAGTTCTTC.

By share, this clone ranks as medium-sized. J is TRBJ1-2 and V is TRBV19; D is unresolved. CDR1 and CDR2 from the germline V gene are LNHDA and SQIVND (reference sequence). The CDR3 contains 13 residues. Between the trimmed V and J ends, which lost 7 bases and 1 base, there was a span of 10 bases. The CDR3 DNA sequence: TGTGCCAGTACTGGAGCCTTTAACTATGGCTACACCTTC. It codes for CASTGAFNYGYTF.

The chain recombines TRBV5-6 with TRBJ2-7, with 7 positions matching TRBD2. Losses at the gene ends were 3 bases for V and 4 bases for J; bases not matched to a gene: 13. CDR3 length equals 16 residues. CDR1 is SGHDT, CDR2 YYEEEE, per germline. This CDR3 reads CASSWARGAGLYEQYF. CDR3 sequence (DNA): TGTGCCAGCAGCTGGGCCCGAGGAGCGGGATTATACGAGCAGTACTTC. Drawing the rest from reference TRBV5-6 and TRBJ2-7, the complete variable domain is DAGVTQSPTHLIKTRGQQVTLRCSPKSGHDTVSWYQQALGQGPQFIFQYYEEEERQRGNFPDRFSGHQFPNYSSELNVNALLLGDSALYLCASSWARGAGLYEQYFGPGTRLTVT.

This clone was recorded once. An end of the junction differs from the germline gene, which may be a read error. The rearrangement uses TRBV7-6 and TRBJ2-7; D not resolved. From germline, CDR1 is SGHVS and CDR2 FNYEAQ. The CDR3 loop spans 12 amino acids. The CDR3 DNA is TGTGCCAGCAGCTTACGCTGGACCGCTCCCACTTGG. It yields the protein CASSLRWTAPTW.

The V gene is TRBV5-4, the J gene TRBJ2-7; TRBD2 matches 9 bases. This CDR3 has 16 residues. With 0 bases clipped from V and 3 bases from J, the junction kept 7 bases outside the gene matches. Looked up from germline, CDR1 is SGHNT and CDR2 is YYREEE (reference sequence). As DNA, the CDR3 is TGTGCCAGCAGCTTGGGGCCTAGCGGGATGTTCTACGAGCAGTACTTC. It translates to CASSLGPSGMFYEQYF.

The CDR3 DNA follows: TGCGCCAGCAGCCAAGATCTGGGGGAAACCTACGAGCAGTACTTC. Translation gives CASSQDLGETYEQYF. The gene calls are TRBV4-3 and TRBJ2-7, with D perhaps assigned TRBD1 or TRBD2 (5 bases each). The CDR3 has 15 residues. Germline lookup yields CDR1 LGHNA and CDR2 YSLEER. With 0 bases removed from V and 2 bases from J, the gap between germline ends came to 11 bases.

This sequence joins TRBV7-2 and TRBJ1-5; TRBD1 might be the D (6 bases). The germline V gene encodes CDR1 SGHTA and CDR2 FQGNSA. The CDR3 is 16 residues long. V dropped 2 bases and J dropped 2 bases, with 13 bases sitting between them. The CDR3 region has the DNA TGTGCCAGCAGCTTAAGGTGGCAGGGGCGCAATCAGCCCCAGCATTTT. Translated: CASSLRWQGRNQPQHF. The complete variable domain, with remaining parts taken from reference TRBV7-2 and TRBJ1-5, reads GAGVSQSPSNKVTEKGKDVELRCDPISGHTALYWYRQSLGQGLEFLIYFQGNSAPDKSGLPSDRFSAERTGGSVSTLTIQRTQQEDSAVYLCASSLRWQGRNQPQHFGDGTRLSIL.

As DNA, the CDR3 is TGTGCCTGGAGTTTACAGGGAGGGAATCAGCCCCAGCATTTT. The encoded protein is CAWSLQGGNQPQHF. This sequence joins TRBV30 and TRBJ1-5, with a weak D call TRBD1 (6 bases). Germline V gene lookup returns CDR1 GTSNPN and CDR2 SVGIG (reference sequence). V was cut by 2 bases and J by 4 bases, with 12 bases left in between. This CDR3 is 14 amino acids long.

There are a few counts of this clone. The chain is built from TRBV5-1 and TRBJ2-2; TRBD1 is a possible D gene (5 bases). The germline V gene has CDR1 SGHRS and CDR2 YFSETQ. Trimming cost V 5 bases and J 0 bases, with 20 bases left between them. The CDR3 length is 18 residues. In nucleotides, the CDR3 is TGCGCCAGCAGGCTTGGGTCGACAGACATGACGAACACCGGGGAGCTGTTTTTT. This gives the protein CASRLGSTDMTNTGELFF.